This T cell receptor (beta chain) was observed in a study of Ad26.COV2.S vaccination and SARS-CoV-2 variants. Study observations and caveats: While placebo recipients had lower spike-specific TCR breadth, vaccine recipients had more. Following vaccination, spike-specific CD8+ and CD4+ T cell responses reportedly exhibited substantial breadth.

Treatment noted: some 20 received Ad26.COV2.S at low or high dose, single or two shots; about 5 received placebo; per-sample allocation not given. Vaccine and placebo recipients were sampled on day 63 after the first injection. Details on this clone: Its antigen remains unidentified.

TCRdb's table, derived via immunoSEQ multiplex PCR, lists solely in-frame clones and lacks some. The table lists about 350,000 clones, roughly 90% of them singletons. V was clipped by 0 bases and J by 2 bases, with 5 bases between them. Per the germline V gene, CDR1 is SGHRS and CDR2 is YFSETQ. This CDR3 is built from 13 residues. The clonotype originates from a person between 18 and 65 years old who received the Ad26.COV2.S COVID-19 vaccine or a placebo. Sequences were derived from peripheral blood, sampled in a trial of Ad26.COV2.S vaccine versus placebo. The chain is built from TRBV5-1 and TRBJ2-5; D not resolved. CDR3 residues: CASSLGRQETQYF. CDR3 coding DNA: TGCGCCAGCAGCTTGGGTAGACAAGAGACCCAGTACTTC.